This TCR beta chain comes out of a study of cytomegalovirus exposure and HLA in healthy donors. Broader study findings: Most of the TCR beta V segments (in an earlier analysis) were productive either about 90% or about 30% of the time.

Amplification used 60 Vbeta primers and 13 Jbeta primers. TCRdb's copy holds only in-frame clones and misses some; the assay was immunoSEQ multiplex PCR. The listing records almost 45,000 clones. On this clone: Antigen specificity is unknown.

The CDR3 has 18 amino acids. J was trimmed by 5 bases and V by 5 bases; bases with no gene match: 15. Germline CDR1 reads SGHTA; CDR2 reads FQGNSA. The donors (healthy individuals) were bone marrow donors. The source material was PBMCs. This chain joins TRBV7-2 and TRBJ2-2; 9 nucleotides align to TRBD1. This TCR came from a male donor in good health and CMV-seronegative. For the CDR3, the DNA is TGTGCCAGCAGCAAAAGAGGGAGCCGGGACAGGGAAACCGGGGAGCTGTTTTTT. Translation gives CASSKRGSRDRETGELFF.